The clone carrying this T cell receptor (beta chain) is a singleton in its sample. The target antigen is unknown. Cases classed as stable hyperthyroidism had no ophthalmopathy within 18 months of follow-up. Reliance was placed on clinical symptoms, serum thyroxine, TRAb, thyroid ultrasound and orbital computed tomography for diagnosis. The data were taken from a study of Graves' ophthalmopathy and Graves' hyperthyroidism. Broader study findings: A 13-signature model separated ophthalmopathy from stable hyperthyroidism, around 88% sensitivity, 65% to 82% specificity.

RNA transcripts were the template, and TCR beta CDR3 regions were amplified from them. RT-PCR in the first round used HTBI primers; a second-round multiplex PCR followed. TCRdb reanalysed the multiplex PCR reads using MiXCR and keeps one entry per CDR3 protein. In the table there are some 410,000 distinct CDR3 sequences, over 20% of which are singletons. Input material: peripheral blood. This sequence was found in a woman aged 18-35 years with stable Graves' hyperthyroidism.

The CDR3 sequence is CSVTQGEETQYF. Written as DNA, the CDR3 is TGCAGCGTCACACAGGGGGAAGAGACCCAGTACTTC. The rearrangement joins TRBV29-1 to TRBJ2-5; 8 bases line up with TRBD1. Germline loops: CDR1 SQVTM, CDR2 ANQGSEA. CDR3 length: 12 residues. The ends lost 6 bases at V and 3 bases at J; junction bases unmatched: 3. Looking up the rest from reference TRBV29-1 and TRBJ2-5 gives the full variable domain: SAVISQKPSRDICQRGTSLTIQCQVDSQVTMMFWYRQQPGQSLTLIATANQGSEATYESGFVIDKFPISRPNLTFSTLTVSNMSPEDSSIYLCSVTQGEETQYFGPGTRLLVL.